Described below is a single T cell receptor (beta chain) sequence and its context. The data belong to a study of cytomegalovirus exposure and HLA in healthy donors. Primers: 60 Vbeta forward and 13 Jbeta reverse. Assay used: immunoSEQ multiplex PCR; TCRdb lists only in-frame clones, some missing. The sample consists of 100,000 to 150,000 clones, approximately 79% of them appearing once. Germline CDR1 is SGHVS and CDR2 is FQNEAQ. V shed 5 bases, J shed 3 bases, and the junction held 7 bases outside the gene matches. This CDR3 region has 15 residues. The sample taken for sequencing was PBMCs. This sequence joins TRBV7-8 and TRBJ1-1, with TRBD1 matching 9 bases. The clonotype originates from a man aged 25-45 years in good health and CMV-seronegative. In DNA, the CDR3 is TGTGCCAGCAGCACACAGGGGGCTATGGACACTGAAGCTTTCTTT. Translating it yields CASSTQGAMDTEAFF. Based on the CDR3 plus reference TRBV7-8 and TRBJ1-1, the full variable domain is GAGVSQSPRYKVAKRGQDVALRCDPISGHVSLFWYQQALGQGPEFLTYFQNEAQLDKSGLPSDRFFAERPEGSVSTLKIQRTQQEDSAVYLCASSTQGAMDTEAFFGQGTRLTVV.